These 24 T cell receptor beta chains came from one sample sequenced in a study of OX40 agonist ivuxolimab in advanced cancers. Libraries were prepared by immunoSEQ multiplex PCR; TCRdb keeps only in-frame clonotypes and omits some of them. The sample holds 77,000 or so clones, 90% to 95% seen once. The sequenced sample was CD4+ or CD8+ T cells sorted from blood, obtained in a trial of the OX40 agonist ivuxolimab. The receptors here all came from an adult with an advanced solid tumor such as melanoma, head and neck, liver or kidney cancer.

The chain couples TRBV7-3 to TRBJ2-2, with D tentatively TRBD1 or TRBD2 (5 bases each). Trimming shortened V by 4 bases and J by 6 bases, and 15 bases separated the two germline ends. Germline CDR1 is SGHTA and CDR2 is FQGTGA. The CDR3 contains 15 residues. The CDR3: CASSYGRMGAGELFF. The DNA of the CDR3 is TGTGCCAGCAGCTACGGGCGGATGGGGGCCGGGGAGCTGTTTTTT.

The rearrangement uses TRBV27 and TRBJ2-3; D gene uncertain. The CDR3 consists of 13 residues. V lost 6 bases and J 0 bases, leaving 7 bases between the germline ends. Germline CDR1 and CDR2: MNHEY and SMNVEV (reference sequence). CDR3 nucleotides: TGTGCCAGCAGAATTACTAGCACAGATACGCAGTATTTT. It translates to CASRITSTDTQYF.

The chain carries TRBV11-3 and TRBJ2-3; D remains unclear. The germline V and J ends were trimmed by 5 bases and 6 bases, with 15 bases remaining between them. Germline CDR1 SGHNT, CDR2 YENEEA. This CDR3 has 14 residues. The CDR3 loop is CASSPGGPRDTQYF. Here the CDR3 DNA reads TGTGCCAGCAGCCCTGGTGGCCCCAGGGATACGCAGTATTTT.

This chain joins TRBV29-1 and TRBJ2-7, with 9 bases matching TRBD2. V lost 5 bases to trimming and J lost 4 bases; unmatched junction nucleotides: 9. The CDR3 sequence is 14 residues long. Germline V lookup: CDR1 SQVTM, CDR2 ANQGSEA. CDR3 residues: CSVTSRSGSYEQYF. For the CDR3, the DNA is TGCAGCGTTACTAGCCGTAGCGGGAGTTACGAGCAGTACTTC.

The chain carries TRBV5-1 and TRBJ2-1; 7 bases line up with TRBD1. V was pared by 5 bases and J by 6 bases, with 17 bases of the junction left unmatched. The CDR3 spans 17 residues. Looked up from germline, CDR1 is SGHRS and CDR2 is YFSETQ. In DNA, the CDR3 is TGCGCCAGCAGTATGAGGCTCGACAGGGTCGTAGGCAATGAGCAGTTCTTC. Its translation: CASSMRLDRVVGNEQFF.

The V call is TRBV7-2, the J call TRBJ1-5; no clear D. V was shortened by 1 base and J by 3 bases, with 10 bases between the two germline ends. CDR1 is SGHTA, CDR2 FQGNSA, per germline. The CDR3 length is 15 residues. For the CDR3, the DNA is TGTGCCAGCAGCTTAGGTGCAGGCCCCAATCAGCCCCAGCATTTT. This translates into CASSLGAGPNQPQHF.

This sequence joins TRBV28 and TRBJ1-5, with 8 positions matching TRBD1. This CDR3 is built from 18 residues. CDR1 is MDHEN, CDR2 SYDVKM, per germline. With 4 bases clipped from V and 7 bases from J, the junction kept 18 bases outside the gene matches. The CDR3 is CASSSPGQASGDQQPQHF. The CDR3 DNA is TGTGCCAGCAGTTCCCCGGGACAGGCATCCGGCGACCAGCAGCCCCAGCATTTT.

The V and J genes are TRBV5-5 and TRBJ2-1, with D possibly TRBD2 on 5 matching bases. Trimming pared 4 bases from V and 0 bases from J, leaving 11 bases between. The CDR3 totals 15 residues. Germline V CDR1 and CDR2: SGHKS, YYEKEE (reference sequence). The CDR3 is CASSGPAGSYNEQFF. Written as DNA, the CDR3 is TGTGCCAGCAGCGGGCCCGCGGGCTCCTACAATGAGCAGTTCTTC. The full variable domain, completed using reference TRBV5-5 and TRBJ2-1, is DAGVTQSPTHLIKTRGQQVTLRCSPISGHKSVSWYQQVLGQGPQFIFQYYEKEERGRGNFPDRFSARQFPNYSSELNVNALLLGDSALYLCASSGPAGSYNEQFFGPGTRLTVL.

The CDR3 loop reads CASSPQQQGATEAFF. DNA for the CDR3: TGTGCCAGCTCACCGCAGCAACAGGGAGCCACTGAAGCTTTCTTT. V is TRBV18 and J is TRBJ1-1, with a tentative D call TRBD1 (6 bases). The V and J ends lost 3 bases and 4 bases respectively, with 15 bases between them. This CDR3 has 15 amino acids. Germline V lookup: CDR1 KGHSH, CDR2 LQKENI.

V usage is TRBV19 and J usage is TRBJ1-5; D unresolved. This CDR3 spans 15 amino acids. V lost 5 bases and J lost 3, with 14 bases in between. Germline V lookup: CDR1 LNHDA, CDR2 SQIVND (reference sequence). CDR3 nucleotides: TGTGCCAGTAGTTCGGACGGCTTTTTCAATCAGCCCCAGCATTTT. Translated, it gives CASSSDGFFNQPQHF.

This CDR3 is CASSYSTGTYEQYF. The CDR3 DNA reads as TGTGCCAGCAGTTACTCGACAGGAACCTACGAGCAGTACTTC. V gene TRBV6-5 combines with J gene TRBJ2-7; D is perhaps TRBD1 (6 bases). This CDR3 region has 14 residues. V was trimmed by 0 bases and J by 2 bases, leaving 8 bases between them. Germline V lookup: CDR1 MNHEY, CDR2 SVGAGI.

V usage is TRBV14 and J usage is TRBJ1-4, with D possibly TRBD1 on 5 matching bases. CDR1 and CDR2 (germline): SGHDN, FVKESK. V lost 1 base and J lost 0, with 15 bases in between. The CDR3 consists of 18 residues. The CDR3 is CASSQVEGSFATNEKLFF. Written as DNA, the CDR3 is TGTGCCAGCAGCCAAGTTGAGGGGAGCTTTGCAACTAATGAAAAACTGTTTTTT.

V is TRBV7-8 and J is TRBJ2-5, with D perhaps matching TRBD2 (7 bases). Deletions cut 3 bases from V and 5 bases from J, with 13 bases between. The CDR3 extends over 14 amino acids. In germline, CDR1 is SGHVS, CDR2 FQNEAQ. CDR3 nucleotides: TGTGCCAGCAGCTTTGGGGGGGCCGGGGAGACCCAGTACTTC. Protein sequence: CASSFGGAGETQYF.

The rearrangement links TRBV18 to TRBJ2-5; 7 positions match TRBD2. The end of the DNA is better explained by TRBJ2-7, so the J call may be wrong. This CDR3 spans 15 amino acids. Germline CDR1 KGHSH, CDR2 LQKENI. The CDR3, as DNA: TGTGCCAGCTCACCAGGTGGCGGGAGTAACTACGAGCAGTACTTC. It yields the protein CASSPGGGSNYEQYF.

V usage is TRBV4-1 and J usage is TRBJ2-5; tentatively, D is TRBD2 (6 bases). V lost 4 bases, J lost 5 bases, and 11 bases lay in between. CDR1 is MGHRA, CDR2 YSYEKL, per germline. The CDR3 is 13 amino acids. CDR3 region: CASSRLVGETQYF. CDR3 bases: TGCGCCAGCAGCCGACTAGTCGGCGAGACCCAGTACTTC.

V and J are TRBV2 and TRBJ2-2, with D maybe TRBD1 (5 bases). Germline V gene data show CDR1 as SNHLY and CDR2 as FYNNEI. Trimming left V 8 bases short and J 0 bases short, with 13 bases between. CDR3 size: 15 residues. As DNA, the CDR3 is TGTGCCAGCTCCCAGGAACAGGCGAACACCGGGGAGCTGTTTTTT. Protein sequence: CASSQEQANTGELFF.

The rearrangement links TRBV10-3 to TRBJ1-6, with D maybe TRBD1 (6 bases). Looked up from germline, CDR1 is ENHRY and CDR2 is SYGVKD. This CDR3 is 15 amino acids long. V lost 6 bases and J 7 bases, leaving 16 bases between the germline ends. As DNA, the CDR3 is TGTGCCATCAGGCTAACAGGGTCGGACAATTCACCCCTCCACTTT. This sequence encodes CAIRLTGSDNSPLHF.

This sequence joins TRBV5-1 and TRBJ2-4; no definite D call. The CDR3 spans 13 residues. The V gene's germline CDR1 is SGHRS and CDR2 YFSETQ. Trimming shortened V by 0 bases and J by 8 bases, and 9 bases separated the two germline ends. The CDR3 coding sequence is TGCGCCAGCAGCTTGGTTGGTGGAGACATTCAGTACTTC. It codes for CASSLVGGDIQYF. Complete variable domain (other parts from reference TRBV5-1 and TRBJ2-4): KAGVTQTPRYLIKTRGQQVTLSCSPISGHRSVSWYQQTPGQGLQFLFEYFSETQRNKGNFPGRFSGRQFSNSRSEMNVSTLELGDSALYLCASSLVGGDIQYFGAGTRLSVL.

This clone has just one count. V and J are TRBV6-5 and TRBJ2-1; unclear D gene. Germline CDR1 MNHEY, CDR2 SVGAGI. The CDR3 is 15 residues long. Trimming shortened V by 0 bases and J by 2 bases, and 8 bases separated the two germline ends. In DNA form, the CDR3 reads TGTGCCAGCAGTTACTCCGGGCCGGCCTACAATGAGCAGTTCTTC. Protein sequence: CASSYSGPAYNEQFF.

This chain joins TRBV30 and TRBJ2-5; possibly TRBD1 or TRBD2 for D (5 bases each). Germline CDR1 is GTSNPN and CDR2 is SVGIG (reference sequence). Between the trimmed V and J ends, which lost 0 bases and 7 bases, there was a span of 15 bases. This CDR3 contains 14 residues. The CDR3 region has the DNA TGTGCCTGGAGTGTAGTCGGGGCTTCGGCGACCCAGTACTTC. It encodes CAWSVVGASATQYF.

The genes are TRBV7-2 and TRBJ2-7; 13 nucleotides line up with TRBD2. The CDR3 loop spans 16 amino acids. With V trimmed by 1 base and J by 5 bases, 5 bases remained unmatched. Germline V gene data show CDR1 as SGHTA and CDR2 as FQGNSA. CDR3 amino acids: CASSLGLAGGYDEQYF. As DNA, the CDR3 is TGTGCCAGCAGCTTAGGACTAGCGGGAGGTTACGACGAGCAGTACTTC.

The chain is built from TRBV19 and TRBJ2-1, with no clear D. V lost 3 bases to trimming and J lost 7 bases, with 16 bases between them. Germline CDR1 and CDR2: LNHDA and SQIVND (reference sequence). The CDR3 extends over 15 amino acids. CDR3 residues: CASSIPVPPANEQFF. Here the CDR3 DNA reads TGTGCCAGTAGTATCCCAGTTCCTCCCGCTAATGAGCAGTTCTTC. The variable domain in full, with the rest retrieved from reference TRBV19 and TRBJ2-1, is DGGITQSPKYLFRKEGQNVTLSCEQNLNHDAMYWYRQDPGQGLRLIYYSQIVNDFQKGDIAEGYSVSREKKESFPLTVTSAQKNPTAFYLCASSIPVPPANEQFFGPGTRLTVL.

This rearrangement joins TRBV19 to TRBJ1-1; 12 nucleotides line up with TRBD1. Germline V gives CDR1 LNHDA, CDR2 SQIVND (reference sequence). The CDR3 covers 13 residues. With V trimmed by 10 bases and J by 5 bases, 5 bases remained unmatched. The CDR3 loop is CATWDRGRTEAFF. DNA for the CDR3: TGTGCCACCTGGGACAGGGGGCGAACTGAAGCTTTCTTT.

V and J are TRBV7-2 and TRBJ1-1, with D perhaps TRBD1 (5 bases). V gave up 3 bases and J gave up 4 bases, with 9 bases separating them. The CDR3 covers 13 residues. Per the germline V gene, CDR1 is SGHTA and CDR2 is FQGNSA. The CDR3 region has the DNA TGTGCCAGCAGCTTTGACAGAGCCACTGAAGCTTTCTTT. Translated: CASSFDRATEAFF.